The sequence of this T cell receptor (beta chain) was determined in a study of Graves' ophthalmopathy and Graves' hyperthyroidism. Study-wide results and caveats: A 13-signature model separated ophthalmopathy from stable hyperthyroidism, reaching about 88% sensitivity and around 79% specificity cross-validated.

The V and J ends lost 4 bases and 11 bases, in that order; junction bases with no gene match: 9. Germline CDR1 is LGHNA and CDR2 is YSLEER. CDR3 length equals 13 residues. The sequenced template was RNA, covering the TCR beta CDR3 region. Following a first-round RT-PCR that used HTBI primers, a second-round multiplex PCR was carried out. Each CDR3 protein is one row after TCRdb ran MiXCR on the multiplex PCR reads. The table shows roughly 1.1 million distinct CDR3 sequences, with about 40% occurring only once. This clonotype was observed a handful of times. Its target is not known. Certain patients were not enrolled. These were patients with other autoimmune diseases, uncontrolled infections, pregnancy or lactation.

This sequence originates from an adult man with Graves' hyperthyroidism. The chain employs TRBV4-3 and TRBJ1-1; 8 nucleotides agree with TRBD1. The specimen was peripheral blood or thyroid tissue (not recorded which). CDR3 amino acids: CASSRRPRGRAFF. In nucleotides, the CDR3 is TGCGCCAGCAGCCGGAGGCCCAGGGGGCGCGCTTTCTTT.